These 7 T cell receptor beta chains were sequenced from one sample in a study of persistence of HIV-infected CD4 T cells. Sequencing used immunoSEQ version 4 in survey mode. TCRdb's copy holds only in-frame clones and misses some; the assay was immunoSEQ multiplex PCR. This sample carries 50,000 to 65,000 clones, 70% to 75% of them seen once, and the ten largest clones take 1.5% to 2%. The antigens for these receptors are not known. The stimulus was an HIV-1 Gag 15-mer peptide pool, about 1.1 ug/peptide/mL. CD40L-negative CD69-negative CD45RO-high memory CD4+ T cells were sorted as populations depleted of antigen-responding cells. The material was CD4+ T cells sorted from PBMCs after approximately 19-hour stimulation, obtained from a patient who received antiretroviral therapy. Source of these receptors: an adult man with HIV who was CMV-seropositive.

The J gene is TRBJ2-7, the V gene TRBV2; 7 bases align to TRBD1. The CDR3 runs 14 residues. Per germline, CDR1 SNHLY and CDR2 FYNNEI. The V and J ends lost 5 bases and 2 bases, in that order; junction bases with no gene match: 6. CDR3 nucleotide sequence: TGTGCCAGCAGTAGACAGGGCGAACCCTACGAGCAGTACTTC. Translation: CASSRQGEPYEQYF. Together with reference TRBV2 and TRBJ2-7, the CDR3 gives the full variable domain: EPEVTQTPSHQVTQMGQEVILRCVPISNHLYFYWYRQILGQKVEFLVSFYNNEISEKSEIFDDQFSVERPDGSNFTLKIRSTKLEDSAMYFCASSRQGEPYEQYFGPGTRLTVT.

This chain links TRBV18 with TRBJ1-6, with a weak D call TRBD1 (5 bases). The CDR3 extends over 14 amino acids. Deletions cut 3 bases from V and 7 bases from J, with 10 bases between. Germline CDR1 is KGHSH and CDR2 is LQKENI. The CDR3 coding sequence is TGTGCCAGCTCACCGGATCAGGGAAATTCACCCCTCCACTTT. Translation gives CASSPDQGNSPLHF.

The chain has TRBV28 and TRBJ2-2; 8 nucleotides align to TRBD1. Germline V lookup: CDR1 MDHEN, CDR2 SYDVKM. V shed 4 bases, J shed 4 bases, and the junction held 8 bases outside the gene matches. This CDR3 comprises 16 residues. CDR3 amino acids: CASSSPGQVVTGELFF. The CDR3 DNA is TGTGCCAGCAGTTCCCCGGGACAGGTCGTCACCGGGGAGCTGTTTTTT.

This chain connects TRBV10-2 to TRBJ1-5; 8 bases map to TRBD1. The CDR3 loop spans 16 amino acids. CDR1 and CDR2 from the germline V gene are WSHSY and SAAADI. V shed 5 bases and J 1 base; nucleotides not matched to a gene: 7. DNA for the CDR3: TGCGCCAGCAGTTACGGTGACAGGGGAAGCAATCAGCCCCAGCATTTT. It is translated as CASSYGDRGSNQPQHF.

This rearrangement joins TRBV28 to TRBJ1-6; 9 bases fit TRBD1. This CDR3 is built from 15 residues. Germline V gene sequence: CDR1 MDHEN, CDR2 SYDVKM. Trimming cost V 2 bases and J 7 bases; bases outside gene matches: 3. CDR3: CASSLPTGGNSPLHF. The CDR3, as DNA: TGTGCCAGCAGTTTACCTACAGGGGGCAATTCACCCCTCCACTTT.

This chain links TRBV2 with TRBJ2-3; 7 positions match TRBD2. The CDR3 is made up of 12 amino acids. Germline CDR1 SNHLY, CDR2 FYNNEI. V gave up 11 bases and J gave up 2 bases; unmatched junction bases: 4. Here the CDR3 reads CASRDYTDTQYF. Here the CDR3 DNA reads TGTGCCTCCCGGGACTACACAGATACGCAGTATTTT.

The sample holds a few counts of this clone. The V and J genes are TRBV2 and TRBJ1-1; D unclear. V lost 0 bases, J lost 1 base, and 12 bases lay in between. From germline, CDR1 is SNHLY and CDR2 FYNNEI. The CDR3 contains 16 residues. CDR3 sequence (DNA): TGTGCCAGCAGTGAAGCGCAACTCAATAGGAACACTGAAGCTTTCTTT. The encoded protein is CASSEAQLNRNTEAFF. The whole variable domain, remainder taken from reference TRBV2 and TRBJ1-1, is EPEVTQTPSHQVTQMGQEVILRCVPISNHLYFYWYRQILGQKVEFLVSFYNNEISEKSEIFDDQFSVERPDGSNFTLKIRSTKLEDSAMYFCASSEAQLNRNTEAFFGQGTRLTVV.